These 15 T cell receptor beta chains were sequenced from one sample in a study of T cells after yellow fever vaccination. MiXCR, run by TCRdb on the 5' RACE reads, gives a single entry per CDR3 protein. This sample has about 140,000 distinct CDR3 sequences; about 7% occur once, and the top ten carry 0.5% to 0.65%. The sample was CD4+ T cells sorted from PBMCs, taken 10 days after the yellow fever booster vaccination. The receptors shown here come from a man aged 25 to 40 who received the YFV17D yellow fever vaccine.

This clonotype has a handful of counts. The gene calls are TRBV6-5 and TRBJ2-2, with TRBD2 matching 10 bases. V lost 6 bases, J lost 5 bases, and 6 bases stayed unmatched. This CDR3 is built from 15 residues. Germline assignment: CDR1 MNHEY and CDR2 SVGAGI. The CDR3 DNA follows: TGTGCCAGCAGCTTCCGAGCGGGGGGGACCGGGGAGCTGTTTTTT. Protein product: CASSFRAGGTGELFF.

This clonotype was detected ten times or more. In DNA form, the CDR3 reads TGCGCCAGCAGCTTGGGACGGGGTAGCGGTACCTTCACCTACGAGCAGTACTTC. It is translated as CASSLGRGSGTFTYEQYF. V usage is TRBV5-1 and J usage is TRBJ2-7, with D possibly TRBD2 on 6 matching bases. Germline values: CDR1 SGHRS, CDR2 YFSETQ. The CDR3 length is 18 residues. V dropped 0 bases and J dropped 2 bases, with 21 bases sitting between them.

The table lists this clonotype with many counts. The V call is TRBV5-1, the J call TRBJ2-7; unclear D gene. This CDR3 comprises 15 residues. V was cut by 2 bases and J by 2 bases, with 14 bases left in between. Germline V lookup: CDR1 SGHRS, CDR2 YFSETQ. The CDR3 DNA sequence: TGCGCCAGCAGCTTATCGGGCCTCCCCACCTACGAGCAGTACTTC. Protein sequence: CASSLSGLPTYEQYF. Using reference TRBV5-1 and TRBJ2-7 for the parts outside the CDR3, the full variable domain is KAGVTQTPRYLIKTRGQQVTLSCSPISGHRSVSWYQQTPGQGLQFLFEYFSETQRNKGNFPGRFSGRQFSNSRSEMNVSTLELGDSALYLCASSLSGLPTYEQYFGPGTRLTVT.

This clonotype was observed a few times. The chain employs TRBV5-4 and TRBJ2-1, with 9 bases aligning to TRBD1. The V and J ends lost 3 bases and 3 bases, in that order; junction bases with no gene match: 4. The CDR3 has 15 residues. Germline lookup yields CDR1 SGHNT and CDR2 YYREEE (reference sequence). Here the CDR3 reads CASSSMGQGYNEQFF. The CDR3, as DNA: TGTGCCAGCAGCTCAATGGGACAGGGCTACAATGAGCAGTTCTTC.

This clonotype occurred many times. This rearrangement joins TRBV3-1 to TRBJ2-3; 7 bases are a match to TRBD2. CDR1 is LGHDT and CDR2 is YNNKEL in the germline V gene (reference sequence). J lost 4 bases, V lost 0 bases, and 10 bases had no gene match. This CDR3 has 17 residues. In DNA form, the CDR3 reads TGTGCCAGCAGCCAAGATCTTCTGCTAGCGGCCGCAGATACGCAGTATTTT. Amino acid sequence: CASSQDLLLAAADTQYF.

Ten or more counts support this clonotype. The CDR3 is CSARVAGGRWTQYF. As DNA, the CDR3 is TGCAGTGCTAGGGTAGCGGGAGGCCGATGGACCCAGTACTTC. The chain couples TRBV20-1 to TRBJ2-5; TRBD2 matches 10 bases. The germline gives CDR1 DFQATT, CDR2 SNEGSKA (reference sequence). V lost 3 bases to trimming and J lost 7 bases; unmatched junction nucleotides: 8. CDR3 length: 14 residues.

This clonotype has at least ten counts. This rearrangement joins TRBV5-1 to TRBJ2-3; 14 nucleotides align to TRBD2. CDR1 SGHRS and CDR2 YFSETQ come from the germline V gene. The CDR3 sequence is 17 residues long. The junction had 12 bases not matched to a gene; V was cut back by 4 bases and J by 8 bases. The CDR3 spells CASSAETSGRAGVTQYF. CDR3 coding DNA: TGCGCCAGCAGCGCCGAGACTAGCGGGAGGGCCGGAGTTACGCAGTATTTT.

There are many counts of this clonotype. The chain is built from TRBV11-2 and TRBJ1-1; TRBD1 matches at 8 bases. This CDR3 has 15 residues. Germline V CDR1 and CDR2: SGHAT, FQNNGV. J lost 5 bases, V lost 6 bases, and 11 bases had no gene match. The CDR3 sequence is CASRARTGYNTEAFF. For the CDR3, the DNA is TGTGCCAGCAGAGCTAGGACAGGGTATAATACTGAAGCTTTCTTT.

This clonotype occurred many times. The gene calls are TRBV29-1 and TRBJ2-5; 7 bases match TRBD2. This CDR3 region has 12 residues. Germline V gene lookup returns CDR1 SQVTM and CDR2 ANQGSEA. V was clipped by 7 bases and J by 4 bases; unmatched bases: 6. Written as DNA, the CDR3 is TGCAGCGGAAAGGGAGGGGCAGAGACCCAGTACTTC. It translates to CSGKGGAETQYF. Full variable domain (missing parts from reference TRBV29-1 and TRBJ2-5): SAVISQKPSRDICQRGTSLTIQCQVDSQVTMMFWYRQQPGQSLTLIATANQGSEATYESGFVIDKFPISRPNLTFSTLTVSNMSPEDSSIYLCSGKGGAETQYFGPGTRLLVL.

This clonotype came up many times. CDR3 DNA: TGTGCCAGCAGCTTACAACCTAGCGGGAGGTCGTACACCGGGGAGCTGTTTTTT. Amino acid sequence: CASSLQPSGRSYTGELFF. J is TRBJ2-2 and V is TRBV7-3, with 11 bases identical to TRBD2. There are 18 residues in the CDR3. Trimming cost V 2 bases and J 3 bases; bases outside gene matches: 8. Per germline, CDR1 SGHTA and CDR2 FQGTGA.

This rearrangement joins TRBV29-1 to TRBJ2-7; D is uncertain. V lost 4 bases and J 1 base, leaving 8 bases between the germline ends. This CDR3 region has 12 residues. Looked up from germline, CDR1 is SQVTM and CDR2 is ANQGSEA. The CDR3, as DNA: TGCAGCGTTGGAGACGGGTCCTACGAGCAGTACTTC. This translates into CSVGDGSYEQYF.

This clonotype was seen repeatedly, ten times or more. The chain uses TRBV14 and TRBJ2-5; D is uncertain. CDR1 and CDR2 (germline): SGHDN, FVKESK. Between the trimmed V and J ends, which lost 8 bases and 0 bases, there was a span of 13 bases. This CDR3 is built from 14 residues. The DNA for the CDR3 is TGTGCCAGCCAGAATGGAGCGAACCAAGAGACCCAGTACTTC. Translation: CASQNGANQETQYF.

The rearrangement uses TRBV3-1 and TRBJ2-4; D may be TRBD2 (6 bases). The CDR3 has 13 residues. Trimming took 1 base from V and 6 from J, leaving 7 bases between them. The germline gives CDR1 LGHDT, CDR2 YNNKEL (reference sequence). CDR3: CASSQGGINIQYF. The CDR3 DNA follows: TGTGCCAGCAGCCAAGGCGGGATAAACATTCAGTACTTC.

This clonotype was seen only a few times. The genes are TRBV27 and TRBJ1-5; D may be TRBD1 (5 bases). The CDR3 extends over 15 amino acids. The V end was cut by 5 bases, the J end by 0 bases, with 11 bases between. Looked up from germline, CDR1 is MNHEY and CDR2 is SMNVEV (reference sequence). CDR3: CASSPRGYSNQPQHF. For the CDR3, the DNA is TGTGCCAGCAGTCCCCGGGGGTATAGCAATCAGCCCCAGCATTTT.

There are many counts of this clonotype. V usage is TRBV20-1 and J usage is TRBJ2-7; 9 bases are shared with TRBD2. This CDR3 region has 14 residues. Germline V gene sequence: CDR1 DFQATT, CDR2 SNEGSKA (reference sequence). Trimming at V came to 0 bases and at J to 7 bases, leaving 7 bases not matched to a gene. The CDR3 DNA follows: TGCAGTGCTAGAGATGCGGGAGGGCCGGGGGAGCAGTACTTC. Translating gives CSARDAGGPGEQYF.